These T cell receptor beta chains were read from a single sample in a study of Graves' ophthalmopathy and Graves' hyperthyroidism. TCRdb independently ran MiXCR on the multiplex PCR reads; one entry per CDR3 protein. The table records about 620,000 distinct CDR3 sequences, over 20% of them present only once. Sequenced material: peripheral blood. These receptors came from a woman aged 18-29 years with stable Graves' hyperthyroidism. Some clones in this sample may be carry-over from other donors' samples. Both conserved end residues are part of each CDR3. Fields, in order: clone size, V gene, D gene, J gene, CDR3 protein, CDR3 DNA. The D gene is left open where the match is weak. Clone size is shown for a subset of rows, as once, few, many or a class of expanded clone.

size: many; V: TRBV15; D: TRBD1; J: TRBJ2-4; CDR3: CATSGGKQGANIQYF; DNA: TGTGCCACCAGCGGGGGCAAACAGGGGGCGAACATTCAGTACTTC
size: NA; V: TRBV7-2; D: TRBD1; J: TRBJ1-5; CDR3: CASSQAGGYQPQHF; DNA: TGTGCCAGCAGCCAGGCAGGGGGCTATCAGCCTCAGCATTTT
size: many; V: TRBV6-1; D: TRBD1; J: TRBJ2-7; CDR3: CASRGQNYEQYF; DNA: TGTGCCAGCAGGGGACAGAACTACGAGCAGTACTTC
size: many; V: TRBV6-2/TRBV6-3; D: NA; J: TRBJ1-1; CDR3: CASRHSSAGSRTEAFF; DNA: TGTGCCAGCAGGCATTCCTCGGCAGGGAGTAGGACTGAAGCTTTCTTT
size: many; V: TRBV11-2; D: NA; J: TRBJ1-1; CDR3: CASSLGFIWGPQKAFF; DNA: TGTGCCAGCAGCTTAGGTTTCATTTGGGGTCCCCAAAAAGCTTTCTTT
size: NA; V: TRBV15; D: TRBD1; J: TRBJ1-3; CDR3: CATSGQGDVGNTIYF; DNA: TGTGCCACCAGCGGACAGGGGGACGTTGGAAACACCATATATTTT
size: NA; V: TRBV7-2; D: NA; J: TRBJ1-5; CDR3: CASSFQLNQPQHF; DNA: TGTGCCAGCAGCTTCCAGCTCAATCAGCCCCAGCATTTT
size: NA; V: TRBV24-1; D: NA; J: TRBJ2-7; CDR3: CATSDYIRGSYEQYF; DNA: TGTGCCACCAGTGATTACATCAGGGGATCCTACGAGCAGTACTTC
size: many; V: TRBV2; D: NA; J: TRBJ2-7; CDR3: CATHREVRAYEQYF; DNA: TGTGCCACCCACAGGGAGGTACGGGCCTACGAGCAGTACTTC
size: many; V: TRBV24-1; D: NA; J: TRBJ1-1; CDR3: CATNTEAFF; DNA: TGTGCCACAAACACTGAAGCTTTCTTT
size: NA; V: TRBV19; D: NA; J: TRBJ1-5; CDR3: CASSIQLQVNQPQHF; DNA: TGTGCCAGTAGTATACAACTACAAGTCAATCAGCCCCAGCATTTT
size: NA; V: TRBV20-1; D: TRBD1; J: TRBJ2-7; CDR3: CSARTGTAYEQYF; DNA: TGCAGTGCTAGAACCGGGACAGCCTACGAGCAGTACTTC
size: many; V: TRBV7-2; D: NA; J: TRBJ2-4; CDR3: CASSLVGDWAKNIQYF; DNA: TGTGCCAGCAGCTTAGTGGGGGATTGGGCCAAAAACATTCAGTACTTC
size: many; V: TRBV29-1; D: TRBD1; J: TRBJ2-7; CDR3: CSVGQGGYEQYF; DNA: TGCAGCGTTGGACAGGGCGGCTACGAGCAGTACTTC
size: many; V: TRBV20-1; D: NA; J: TRBJ2-7; CDR3: CSARVPSTYEQYF; DNA: TGCAGTGCTAGAGTCCCCAGCACCTACGAGCAGTACTTC
size: NA; V: TRBV20-1; D: NA; J: TRBJ1-5; CDR3: CSANLMGMNQPQHF; DNA: TGCAGTGCCAACCTTATGGGGATGAATCAGCCCCAGCATTTT
size: NA; V: TRBV12-3/TRBV12-4; D: TRBD1; J: TRBJ1-2; CDR3: CASSFGQGPVTF; DNA: TGTGCCAGCAGTTTCGGACAGGGTCCCGTCACCTTC